This TCR beta chain was retrieved from a study of CD8+ T cells in alopecia areata. CDR1 and CDR2 (germline): MNHNS, SASEGT. This CDR3 is built from 13 residues. V lost 6 bases and J lost 3, with 11 bases in between. Treatment noted: oral pan-JAK inhibitor, 5-10 mg twice daily. Alopecia areata patients had lesional scalp punch biopsies and peripheral blood taken from them. Starting from PBMCs, sorting isolated CD4+ and CD8+ T cells. cDNA prepared by RNA extraction and subsequent reverse transcription served as the template for sequencing. The data were produced by immunoSEQ multiplex PCR, yet TCRdb's version contains in-frame clones alone and is incomplete. The table includes fewer than 150,000 clones, roughly 80% detected once.

The V call is TRBV6-1, the J call TRBJ2-5; possibly TRBD1 or TRBD2 for D (5 bases each). The clonotype comes from a human donor with alopecia areata. The sample here was CD8+ T cells sorted from blood, taken at week 4, from a patient treated with tofacitinib. The CDR3 reads CASSHRDEETQYF. DNA of the CDR3: TGTGCCAGCAGCCACCGGGACGAAGAGACCCAGTACTTC.